This T cell receptor (beta chain) originates from a study of blood T cell repertoires in COVID-19. About the study: Specimens from acute and convalescent COVID-19 originated in the United States, Italy and Spain. T cells, B-cell-depleted T cells, or PBMCs provided the cDNA or gDNA that served as material.

Original methodology: Nucleated cell number was recorded as an estimate derived from reference gene primer amplification. Repertoires were generated with immunoSEQ multiplex PCR, while TCRdb's copy carries only in-frame clones and drops some. That table furnishes V, J and clone size, whereas the DNA furnished D and trimming. The data contain some 100,000 clones, around 88% of them seen just once; the ten biggest clones take up roughly 8.1%. Germline V gene lookup returns CDR1 LGHDT and CDR2 YNNKEL (reference sequence). The CDR3 covers 14 residues. V was pared by 1 base and J by 5 bases, with 12 bases between.

The rearrangement uses TRBV3-1 (or the pseudogene TRBV3-2) and TRBJ2-7; weak D call: TRBD2 (5 bases). The TCR was taken from a woman aged 65 to 85 with acute or convalescent COVID-19. Sequencing used peripheral blood. CDR3 bases: TGTGCCAGCAGCCAAGCGAGGGTTTTGAACGAGCAGTACTTC. Translating gives CASSQARVLNEQYF.